The 8 T cell receptor beta chains reported below all come from one sample, sequenced in a study of blood T cell repertoires in COVID-19. The repertoire was sequenced with immunoSEQ multiplex PCR; TCRdb's copy has only in-frame clones and lacks some. The profile covers roughly 250,000 clones, with 70% to 85% appearing a single time and 0.87% taken by the ten largest. The sequenced sample was peripheral blood. These receptors were obtained from a human donor with COVID-19, enrolled during active disease. The donor label of this sample is uncertain.

For this clone: Other DNA sequences of this sample code for an identical CDR3. The chain couples TRBV18 to TRBJ2-7, with 10 bases lining up with TRBD1. The CDR3 consists of 14 residues. Trimming cost V 3 bases and J 1 base; bases outside gene matches: 0. Germline CDR1 KGHSH, CDR2 LQKENI. CDR3 in DNA: TGTGCCAGCTCACCGGGACAGGGGTCCTACGAGCAGTACTTC. Translating gives CASSPGQGSYEQYF.

The CDR3 DNA follows: TGCGCCAGCAGCGCCGTGGGCCGCGATACGCAGTATTTT. Encoded protein: CASSAVGRDTQYF. The chain combines TRBV5-1 with TRBJ2-3; unclear D gene. Germline V gene data show CDR1 as SGHRS and CDR2 as YFSETQ. Trimming stripped 4 bases from V and 6 bases from J, with 12 bases between. The CDR3 spans 13 residues.

This chain joins TRBV10-2 and TRBJ2-3; 12 bases align to TRBD2. The CDR3 contains 16 residues. The germline V gene has CDR1 WSHSY and CDR2 SAAADI. The trim removed 3 bases at V and 3 bases at J, leaving 4 bases unmatched. The CDR3 reads CASSDRTSGNTDTQYF. CDR3 bases: TGCGCCAGCAGTGACCGGACTAGCGGGAATACAGATACGCAGTATTTT.

This clone was seen a handful of times. V gene TRBV6-5 combines with J gene TRBJ1-1; D gene ambiguous. V lost 2 bases and J 1 base, leaving 8 bases between the germline ends. The CDR3 is 14 amino acids. Germline values: CDR1 MNHEY, CDR2 SVGAGI. CDR3 DNA sequence: TGTGCCAGCAGTTACGCTGACACGAACACTGAAGCTTTCTTT. This sequence encodes CASSYADTNTEAFF.

V gene TRBV10-3 combines with J gene TRBJ2-7; TRBD1 agrees at 9 bases. V was pared by 9 bases and J by 7 bases, with 10 bases of the junction left unmatched. CDR3 size: 13 residues. The germline CDR1 and CDR2 sequences are ENHRY and SYGVKD. The CDR3, as DNA: TGTGCCATACGACAGGGGGAGGGAGGGGAGCAGTACTTC. Protein product: CAIRQGEGGEQYF.

V usage is TRBV30 and J usage is TRBJ1-1, with TRBD1 as a possible D gene (5 bases). The CDR3 runs to 13 residues. Per the germline V gene, CDR1 is GTSNPN and CDR2 is SVGIG (reference sequence). Trimming took 3 bases from V and 1 from J, leaving 9 bases between them. CDR3 region: CAWRWGENTEAFF. CDR3 in DNA: TGTGCCTGGAGATGGGGGGAGAACACTGAAGCTTTCTTT. Full variable domain (missing parts from reference TRBV30 and TRBJ1-1): SQTIHQWPATLVQPVGSPLSLECTVEGTSNPNLYWYRQAAGRGLQLLFYSVGIGQISSEVPQNLSASRPQDRQFILSSKKLLLSDSGFYLCAWRWGENTEAFFGQGTRLTVV.

V and J are TRBV27 and TRBJ1-2, with TRBD1 as a possible D gene (5 bases). There are 13 residues in the CDR3. Germline V gives CDR1 MNHEY, CDR2 SMNVEV (reference sequence). V was shortened by 3 bases and J by 6 bases, with 11 bases between the two germline ends. CDR3 nucleotides: TGTGCCAGCAGTTTCTTGCAGGGCCATGGCTACACCTTC. Encoded protein: CASSFLQGHGYTF.

The rearrangement links TRBV13 to TRBJ2-3, with TRBD2 matching over 9 bases. The CDR3 covers 14 residues. Per the germline V gene, CDR1 is PRHDT and CDR2 is FYEKMQ (reference sequence). V trimming: 5 bases; J trimming: 3 bases; junction bases outside the gene matches: 3. DNA for the CDR3: TGTGCCAGCAGCCCGGGACTAGCAACAGATACGCAGTATTTT. It is translated as CASSPGLATDTQYF.